Given below is one T cell receptor (beta chain) in context. Trimming took 1 base from V and 5 from J, leaving 9 bases between them. Germline V gene data show CDR1 as SQVTM and CDR2 as ANQGSEA. The CDR3 runs 13 residues. This record belongs to a study of blood T cell repertoires in COVID-19. The overall study: The samples span acute and convalescent COVID-19 from the United States, Italy and Spain.

Those who participated ranged in age from 18 to 89 years and resided in about two dozen US areas. Participants were placed into cohorts based on the clinical history they reported. For recovered donors of Cohort 3, there were two negative PCRs, clearance, or symptom resolution. The table came from immunoSEQ multiplex PCR; TCRdb's copy has only in-frame clones and leaves some out. The sample holds some 200,000 clones; around nine tenths are singletons and the top ten take under 0.85%. The sequencing sample was made of PBMCs or T cells enriched from blood (not recorded which). The receptor was derived from a woman aged 18-29 years who had recovered from COVID-19. The chain couples TRBV29-1 to TRBJ2-1; no reliable D call. CDR3 sequence: CSVEGARNNEQFF. The CDR3 nucleotides read TGCAGCGTTGAAGGTGCGCGAAACAATGAGCAGTTCTTC.